This T cell receptor beta chain stems from a study of T cells in localized non-small cell lung cancer. Germline V CDR1 and CDR2: SGHNT, YENEEA. The CDR3 contains 14 residues. V lost 7 bases and J lost 3; bases outside the gene matches: 7. This clone was picked up a small number of times. Its cognate antigen is unknown. Findings and limits, study-wide: Of the tissues analyzed, uninvolved adjacent lung showed maximal T cell clonality, greater than tumor. Median detection of top 100 tumor clones in adjacent lung was around 60 clones.

Free of atypia, the adjacent lung was collected at least 2 cm away from the tumor margin. Assay used: immunoSEQ multiplex PCR; TCRdb lists only in-frame clones, some missing. The data show more than 1,400 clones, 17% seen once. This rearrangement joins TRBV11-3 to TRBJ2-5; 8 nucleotides match TRBD1. The specimen comprised normal lung tissue next to the tumor, sampled before any cancer treatment. The clonotype was recovered from a female donor of 60 years or more with stage II lung adenocarcinoma. The CDR3 loop reads CASTPDRAKETQYF. CDR3 coding DNA: TGTGCCAGCACCCCGGACAGGGCAAAAGAGACCCAGTACTTC.